The 9 T cell receptor beta chains reported below all come from one sample, sequenced in a study of T cell changes during pregnancy in multiple sclerosis (dated by TCRdb to between 2018 and 2021). Library preparation employed the immunoSEQ multiplex PCR assay. Drawn from immuneACCESS, this table holds only the in-frame rearrangements with V and J called that TCRdb kept. Clones are partly lost; checked studies trace under half to an unresolved V gene and leave the rest unexplained. This sample is represented by 70,000 to 85,000 clones; 92% of them were singletons. The top ten constitute 2.6% of the sample. Sequencing was performed on peripheral blood, taken before pregnancy. These receptors all stem from a female donor with multiple sclerosis, enrolled in a pregnancy study.

The chain links TRBV7-6 to TRBJ1-1, with a possible D match to TRBD1 (5 bases). The germline V gene has CDR1 SGHVS and CDR2 FNYEAQ. This CDR3 is 16 amino acids long. V was clipped by 1 base and J by 3 bases, with 15 bases between them. DNA for the CDR3: TGTGCCAGCAGCTTAGGATTGATAGGGGTGGACACTGAAGCTTTCTTT. This gives the protein CASSLGLIGVDTEAFF.

This clone was detected only a few times. This CDR3 reads CASTLSTGELFF. In nucleotides, the CDR3 is TGTGCCAGCACCCTCAGTACCGGGGAGCTGTTTTTT. The chain combines TRBV28 with TRBJ2-2; D call uncertain. The V end was cut by 7 bases, the J end by 5 bases, with 8 bases between. The germline gives CDR1 MDHEN, CDR2 SYDVKM. CDR3 length: 12 amino acids.

The V call is TRBV7-3, the J call TRBJ2-1, with 8 bases identical to TRBD1. Trimming removed 5 bases from V and 9 bases from J; junction bases left unmatched: 15. The CDR3 extends over 16 amino acids. Germline CDR1 SGHTA, CDR2 FQGTGA. As DNA, the CDR3 is TGTGCCAGCAGCCCCCGACAGGGGCGGGGATGGGGTGAGCAGTTCTTC. Residues: CASSPRQGRGWGEQFF.

This clone has more than one count but fewer than ten. The rearrangement uses TRBV10-1 and TRBJ2-2; 7 bases align to TRBD1. V was clipped by 7 bases and J by 1 base; unmatched bases: 3. The germline CDR1 and CDR2 sequences are WNHNN and SYGVQD (reference sequence). The CDR3 extends over 14 amino acids. In DNA form, the CDR3 reads TGCGCCAGCAAACGGGACAGGAACACCGGGGAGCTGTTTTTT. It translates to CASKRDRNTGELFF.

The chain links TRBV2 to TRBJ2-1; 11 bases match TRBD2. The CDR3 is 14 amino acids. J gave up 4 bases and V 4 bases, and 0 bases lay outside the gene matches. From germline, CDR1 is SNHLY and CDR2 FYNNEI. DNA for the CDR3: TGTGCCAGCAGTGGACTAGCGGGGTACAATGAGCAGTTCTTC. Its translation: CASSGLAGYNEQFF.

The chain combines TRBV27 with TRBJ2-7, with 9 bases that match TRBD1. CDR1 is MNHEY, CDR2 SMNVEV, per germline (reference sequence). V gave up 6 bases and J gave up 5 bases; unmatched junction bases: 11. The CDR3 totals 15 residues. CDR3 coding DNA: TGTGCCAGCAGACCCCGGACAGGGGTCGTTAACGAGCAGTACTTC. This sequence encodes CASRPRTGVVNEQYF.

The genes are TRBV5-6 and TRBJ2-7; D is perhaps TRBD1 (5 bases). CDR1 SGHDT and CDR2 YYEEEE come from the germline V gene. The V gene lost 0 bases and the J gene lost 1 base, with 11 bases spanning the gap. The CDR3 runs 15 residues. CDR3 in DNA: TGTGCCAGCAGCTTGGCCAGTGGGGCGTCCTACGAGCAGTACTTC. Its protein is CASSLASGASYEQYF.

V and J are TRBV9 and TRBJ1-2; 8 nucleotides line up with TRBD1. This CDR3 region has 12 residues. Germline V CDR1 and CDR2: SGDLS, YYNGEE. After removal of 5 bases from V and 4 bases from J, the junction contained 1 base not matched to a gene. Written as DNA, the CDR3 is TGTGCCAGCAGTGACAGGGGCTATGGCTACACCTTC. Residues: CASSDRGYGYTF.

This chain joins TRBV28 and TRBJ1-5; D remains ambiguous. The CDR3 runs 16 residues. V gave up 7 bases and J gave up 1 base, with 17 bases separating them. Germline V gene lookup returns CDR1 MDHEN and CDR2 SYDVKM. CDR3 DNA sequence: TGTGCCAGCAACGGAATAGCGGGCCTGAGCAATCAGCCCCAGCATTTT. This translates into CASNGIAGLSNQPQHF.